This entry features one T cell receptor beta chain sequence. This clonotype was observed a handful of times. Its recognized antigen is unknown. No base quality information exists; no much larger clone differs at one position. V is shortened by 1 base, J by 5 bases, and the region joining them spans 11 bases. The germline V gene specifies SQVTM as CDR1 and ANQGSEA as CDR2. The CDR3, cysteine through phenylalanine, is 13 amino acids long. CDR3 DNA is the only sequence kept; it has 39 bases, read in frame from the first base. This sample is part of a study of blood T cells in healthy people across ages (dated by TCRdb to between 2014 and 2017). Concerning the study at large: In model experiments, template switching captured about one uniquely barcoded TCR beta cDNA molecule for every two T cells. The study measured age-related changes in TCR beta repertoire diversity using deep sequencing normalized with unique cDNA molecular identifiers. The donors were split into four age groups: young (average about 16 years), middle-aged (over 35), aged (roughly 68) and long-lived (roughly 80). To avoid experimental bias, donors of different ages were distributed randomly across sequencing lanes. Using the same blood draw, the study looked at two additional independent replicas of 1 million unique cDNA reads for two donors, one aged 18 to 30 and the other aged 80 or older. Study-wide findings and limitations: Compared with the aged group, the long-lived group had more naive CD4+ T cells, fewer expanded clones and increased TCR diversity, suggesting age selection. Because profiling used bulk unsorted PBMCs, naive and antigen-experienced compartments could not be compared conclusively. Observed TCR beta diversity per million T cells fell roughly linearly with age, and a significant reduction was already apparent by age around 40. The CMV infection status of donors was not known, potentially confounding age-related changes in expanded clonotypes. The percentage of naive T cells measured by flow cytometry correlated strongly with observed TCR beta diversity. Estimates of total diversity based on one million sequenced T cells were regarded as lower bounds and as underestimates.

Receptor amplification or capture employed 5' RACE. Sequencer: Illumina HiSeq 2500. A second PCR of about 6 to 12 cycles was run with a J-beta primer mix and a sample-barcoded 5' primer. A unique molecular identifier was introduced onto each TCR beta cDNA molecule by a template-switch 5' adaptor carrying 12 random nucleotides. Each sample yielded at least 3 million CDR3-containing paired-end reads. First-strand cDNA was synthesized from all RNA with the Mint cDNA synthesis kit, primed by a TRBC-specific oligonucleotide. After uracil-DNA glycosylase treatment, a first 18-cycle PCR used universal primers M1SS and BC2_uni_R on all cDNA. In the original analysis: For normalization, 1 million high-quality reads, each with a distinct molecular identifier, were randomly selected from each sample. Reads with shared molecular identifiers were discarded instead of being binned into consensus sequences. CDR3 identification, clonotype clustering and error correction used MiTCR with a Q25 quality threshold and the strictest error-elimination algorithm. Lower-bound total TCR beta diversity was estimated with a nonparametric unseen species model using Euler transformation. TCRdb handled the public reads itself, with Q25 trimming in fastp and clone calling in MiXCR, and kept productive beta chains. Rows with one shared CDR3 protein collapse into an entry with the most common genes and DNA. TCRdb's processing, not the study's, gives the V and J calls here. The sample data list about 900,000 distinct CDR3 sequences, and roughly 43% of these were observed just once. Together, the top ten hold 13% of the sample.

Donors were approximately 42 systemically healthy Caucasian individuals from Russia aged about 6 to 100 years. Each donor gave about 10 milliliters of peripheral blood, drawn into EDTA-treated Vacutainer tubes. Ficoll-Paque density-gradient centrifugation was used to isolate PBMCs, with at least 7 million per sample. Trizol reagent was used to extract total RNA from PBMCs, with at least 6 micrograms per sample. The percentages of naive CD45RAhigh/CD27high T cells were determined by flow cytometry on a PBMC aliquot from every donor. This clonotype originated in a man in his thirties or forties in good health. The chain couples TRBV29-1 to TRBJ2-5; TRBD2 is perhaps the D gene, given 7 matching bases. Sequencing was done on a sample of blood. The base sequence is TGCAGCGTTGAAGTTAGGGGGGGGGAGACCCAGTACTTC. This translates into CSVEVRGGETQYF. The full variable domain, with segments outside the CDR3 supplied by the reference TRBV29-1 and TRBJ2-5 proteins, appears as SAVISQKPSRDICQRGTSLTIQCQVDSQVTMMFWYRQQPGQSLTLIATANQGSEATYESGFVIDKFPISRPNLTFSTLTVSNMSPEDSSIYLCSVEVRGGETQYFGPGTRLLVL.